These T cell receptor beta chains were read from a single sample in a study of blood T cells in healthy people across ages. TCRdb recomputed calls from the 5' RACE reads with MiXCR, one row per CDR3 protein. This sample has 750,000 to 950,000 distinct CDR3 sequences, with about 55% found just once. The sample consisted of blood. These receptors all come from a man of 80 years or more in good health. The CDR3 runs from the conserved cysteine through the conserved F or W.

j_call v_call cdr3_aa
TRBJ2-7 TRBV4-1 CASSQDLTGQAYEQYF
TRBJ1-1 TRBV27 CASSFSWAGSEAFF
TRBJ2-7 TRBV11-1 CASGVPLAGDEQYF
TRBJ2-5 TRBV3-1 CASSQDPIAEETQYF
TRBJ2-5 TRBV25-1 CASRKVAEGGTQYF
TRBJ2-1 TRBV4-1 CASSPSGQGVYEQFF
TRBJ1-2 TRBV6-1 CASSEEFWRSGYTF
TRBJ2-1 TRBV24-1 CATSDSQRESNEQFF
TRBJ2-3 TRBV6-1 CASSEGLGNGDRYAYF
NA TRBV24-1 CATSDPGTGLGETQYF
TRBJ1-2 TRBV5-6 CATRQGRTALIYGYTF
TRBJ2-1 TRBV27 CASSALAGLYNEQFF
TRBJ2-2 TRBV6-6 CASSYPSPGELFF
TRBJ2-5 TRBV29-1 CSVELQQETQYF
TRBJ2-1 TRBV3-1 CASSQEGRGGVNEQFF
TRBJ2-7 TRBV9 CASSGKGLAGVVGEQYF